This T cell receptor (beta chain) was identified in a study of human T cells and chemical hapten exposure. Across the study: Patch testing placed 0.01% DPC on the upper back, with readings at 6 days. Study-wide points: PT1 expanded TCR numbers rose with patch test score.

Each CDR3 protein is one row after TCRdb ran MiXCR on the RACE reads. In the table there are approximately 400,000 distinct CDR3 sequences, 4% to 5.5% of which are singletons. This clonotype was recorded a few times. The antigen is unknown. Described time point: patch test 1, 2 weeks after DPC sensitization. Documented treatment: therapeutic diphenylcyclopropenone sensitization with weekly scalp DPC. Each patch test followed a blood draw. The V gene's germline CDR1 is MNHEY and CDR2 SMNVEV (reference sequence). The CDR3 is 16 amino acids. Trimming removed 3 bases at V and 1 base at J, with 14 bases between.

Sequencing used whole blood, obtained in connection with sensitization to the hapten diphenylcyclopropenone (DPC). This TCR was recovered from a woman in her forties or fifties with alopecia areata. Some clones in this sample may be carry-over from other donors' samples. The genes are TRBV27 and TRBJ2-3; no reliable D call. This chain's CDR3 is CASSFLELGGTDTQYF. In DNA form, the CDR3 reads TGTGCCAGCAGTTTCCTTGAATTGGGTGGCACAGATACGCAGTATTTT.